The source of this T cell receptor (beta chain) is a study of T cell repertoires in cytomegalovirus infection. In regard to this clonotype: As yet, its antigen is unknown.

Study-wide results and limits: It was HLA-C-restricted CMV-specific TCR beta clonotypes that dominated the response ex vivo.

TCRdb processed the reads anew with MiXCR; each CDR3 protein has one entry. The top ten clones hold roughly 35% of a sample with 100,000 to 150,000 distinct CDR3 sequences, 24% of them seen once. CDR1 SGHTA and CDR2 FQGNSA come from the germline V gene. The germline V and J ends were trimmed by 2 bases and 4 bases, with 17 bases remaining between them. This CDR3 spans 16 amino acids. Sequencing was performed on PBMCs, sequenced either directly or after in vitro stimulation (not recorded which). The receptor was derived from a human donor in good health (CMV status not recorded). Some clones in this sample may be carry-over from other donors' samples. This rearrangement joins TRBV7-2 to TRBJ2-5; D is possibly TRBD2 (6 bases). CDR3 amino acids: CASSLKVAGRSETQYF. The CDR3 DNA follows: TGTGCCAGCAGCTTAAAGGTGGCAGGGAGGTCAGAGACCCAGTACTTC. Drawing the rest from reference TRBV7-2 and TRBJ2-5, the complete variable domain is GAGVSQSPSNKVTEKGKDVELRCDPISGHTALYWYRQSLGQGLEFLIYFQGNSAPDKSGLPSDRFSAERTGGSVSTLTIQRTQQEDSAVYLCASSLKVAGRSETQYFGPGTRLLVL.